One TCR beta chain is described in this entry. The antigen is undetermined. The data were produced by immunoSEQ multiplex PCR, yet TCRdb's version contains in-frame clones alone and is incomplete. The data show about 51,000 clones, around 78% seen once. The sample comes from a study of a mutant IDH1 vaccine in newly diagnosed glioma. The V segment lost 5 bases and the J segment 6 bases; nucleotides outside the gene matches: 10. The CDR3 has 16 amino acids. The V gene's germline CDR1 is SGHDT and CDR2 YYEEEE. Time point here: week 5, during vaccination. Every single dose of the vaccine, 300 ug of mutant IDH1 20-mer peptide, came with topical imiquimod.

Sequencing used PBMCs, obtained from a glioma patient whose treatment included an IDH1 peptide vaccine. The clonotype comes from a woman between 40 and 55 years old with glioma. The J gene is TRBJ1-6, the V gene TRBV5-6; 8 positions agree with TRBD1. The CDR3 coding sequence is TGTGCCAGCAGTTCAGGACAGGGCCGCTTTAATTCACCCCTCCACTTT. This gives the protein CASSSGQGRFNSPLHF.